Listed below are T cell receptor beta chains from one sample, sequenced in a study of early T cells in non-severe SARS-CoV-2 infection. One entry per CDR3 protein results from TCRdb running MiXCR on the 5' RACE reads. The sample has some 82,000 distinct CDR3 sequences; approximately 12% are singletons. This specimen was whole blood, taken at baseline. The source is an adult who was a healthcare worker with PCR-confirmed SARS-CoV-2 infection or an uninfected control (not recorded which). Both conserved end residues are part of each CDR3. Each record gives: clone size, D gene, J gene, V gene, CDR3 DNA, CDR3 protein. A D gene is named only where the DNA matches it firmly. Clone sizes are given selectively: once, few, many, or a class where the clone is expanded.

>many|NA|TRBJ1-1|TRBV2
TGTGCCAGCATGAGCCAAAGGTTACCCCGGGGCACTGAAGCTTTCTTT
CASMSQRLPRGTEAFF
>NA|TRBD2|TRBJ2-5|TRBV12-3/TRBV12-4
TGTGCCAGCAGTCCCGGAATAGCGGGAGTTCCGGAGACCCAGTACTTC
CASSPGIAGVPETQYF
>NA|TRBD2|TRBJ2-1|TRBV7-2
TGTGCCAACAGACTAGCGGCTCGCGACGGACTGTTCTTC
CANRLAARDGLFF
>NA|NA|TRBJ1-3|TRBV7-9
TGTGCCAGCAGCTCGACAGATTCTGGAAACACCATATATTTT
CASSSTDSGNTIYF
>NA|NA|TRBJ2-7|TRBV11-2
TGTGCCAGCAGCTTCTTGGGGGAGCAGTACTTC
CASSFLGEQYF
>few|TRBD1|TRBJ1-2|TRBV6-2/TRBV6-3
TGTGCCAGCAGTACCCCAGACAGGGTGGCCGGCTACACCTTC
CASSTPDRVAGYTF
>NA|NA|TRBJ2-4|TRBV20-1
TGCAGTGCTATAAGAGGGACTTGGGCCAAAAACATTCAGTACTTC
CSAIRGTWAKNIQYF
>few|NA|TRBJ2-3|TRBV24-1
TGTGCCACCAGTCCCACCTACAATACGGGTACGCAGTATTTT
CATSPTYNTGTQYF
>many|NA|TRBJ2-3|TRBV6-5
TGTGCCAGCAGTTACCCCTCAGGGGAAGGCACAGATACGCAGTATTTT
CASSYPSGEGTDTQYF
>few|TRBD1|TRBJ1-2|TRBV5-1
TGCGCCAGCAGCACAGGGGGCTTTTATGGCTACACCTTC
CASSTGGFYGYTF
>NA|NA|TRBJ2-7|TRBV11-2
TGTGCCAGCACCCCAAGGGTAGCGGCCTACGAGCAGTACTTC
CASTPRVAAYEQYF
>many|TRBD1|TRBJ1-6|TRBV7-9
TGTGCCAGCAGCATCACAGGGGGTGTTTCACCCCTCCACTTT
CASSITGGVSPLHF
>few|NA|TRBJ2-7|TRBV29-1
TGCAGCGCCTGGGCCAACTCCTACGAGCAGTACTTC
CSAWANSYEQYF
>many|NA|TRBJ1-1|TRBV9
TGTGCCAGCAGCCCCGTCGGTCTGACTGAAGCTTTCTTT
CASSPVGLTEAFF
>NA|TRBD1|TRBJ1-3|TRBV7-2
TGTGCCAGCAGCTTACGGACAGGTTTCGGGAACACCATATATTTT
CASSLRTGFGNTIYF
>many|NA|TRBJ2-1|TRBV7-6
TGTGCCAGCAGCTCAATCCCCACCTACAATGAGCAGTTCTTC
CASSSIPTYNEQFF
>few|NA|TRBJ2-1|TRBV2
TGTGCCAGCAGACCACAGGGCGTGGGCGCGCAGTTCTTC
CASRPQGVGAQFF
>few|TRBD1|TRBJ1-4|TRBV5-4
TGTGCCAGCAGCCAGGGGGACAGGGCAACTAATGAAAAACTGTTTTTT
CASSQGDRATNEKLFF
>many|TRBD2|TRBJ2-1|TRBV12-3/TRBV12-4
TGTGCCAGCAGTTTATGGGGGGTTACTAGCGTCAATGAGCAGTTCTTC
CASSLWGVTSVNEQFF
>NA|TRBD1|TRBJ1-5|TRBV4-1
TGCGCCAGCAGCAAGGACAGGAATAGCAATCAGCCCCAGCATTTT
CASSKDRNSNQPQHF